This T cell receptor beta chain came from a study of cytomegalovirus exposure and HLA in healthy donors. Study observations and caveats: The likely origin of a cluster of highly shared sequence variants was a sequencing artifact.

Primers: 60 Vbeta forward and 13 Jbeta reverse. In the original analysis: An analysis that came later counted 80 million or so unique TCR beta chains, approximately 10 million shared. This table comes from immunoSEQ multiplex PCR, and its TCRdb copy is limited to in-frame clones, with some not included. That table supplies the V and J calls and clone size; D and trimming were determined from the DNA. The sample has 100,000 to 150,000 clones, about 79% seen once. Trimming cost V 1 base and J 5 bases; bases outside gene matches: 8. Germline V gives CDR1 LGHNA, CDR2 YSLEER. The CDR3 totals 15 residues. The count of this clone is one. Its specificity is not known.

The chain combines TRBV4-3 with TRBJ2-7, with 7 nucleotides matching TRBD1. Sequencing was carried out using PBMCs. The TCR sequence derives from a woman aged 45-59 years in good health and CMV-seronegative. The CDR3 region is CASSQADRPGDEQYF. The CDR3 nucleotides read TGCGCCAGCAGCCAAGCGGACAGGCCCGGGGACGAGCAGTACTTC.